One and the same sample provided the 21 T cell receptor beta chains below, sequenced in a study of cytomegalovirus exposure and HLA in healthy donors (TCRdb year 2017). Libraries were made using the immunoSEQ multiplex PCR assay. The multiplex PCR relied on a mix of 60 forward primers for TCR Vbeta segments and 13 reverse primers for TCR Jbeta segments. The immuneACCESS repertoire file appears here via TCRdb, limited to in-frame rearrangements. These files lack a portion of the clones; in checked studies, under half of the deficit traces to unresolved V genes, and the cause of the others is not known. The sample profile shows some 66,000 clones; roughly 80% of them were found once. The leading ten clones occupy 2.5% to 3% of the sample. The material sequenced was PBMCs. All receptors come from a woman in her twenties or thirties in good health and CMV-seronegative.

This clone has more than one count but fewer than ten. The chain uses TRBV27 and TRBJ2-3, with unresolved D. V was clipped by 6 bases and J by 4 bases, with 11 bases between them. The germline CDR1 and CDR2 sequences are MNHEY and SMNVEV (reference sequence). This CDR3 contains 13 residues. The CDR3 sequence is CASRPTWSDTQYF. CDR3 in DNA: TGTGCCAGCAGACCTACTTGGTCAGATACGCAGTATTTT.

The chain links TRBV5-4 to TRBJ2-5, with D possibly matching TRBD1 (5 bases). The DNA matches TRBJ2-7 better at its end, which makes the J call doubtful. The V gene's germline CDR1 is SGHNT and CDR2 YYREEE (reference sequence). The CDR3 sequence is 14 residues long. In DNA form, the CDR3 reads TGTGCCAGCGAGTCTACAGGTAGCTCCTACGAGCAGTACTTC. Translating it yields CASESTGSSYEQYF.

This rearrangement joins TRBV6-5 to TRBJ1-4; D gene ambiguous. The germline CDR1 and CDR2 sequences are MNHEY and SVGAGI. The CDR3 covers 14 residues. Trimming removed 4 bases from V and 6 bases from J, with 12 bases in between. For the CDR3, the DNA is TGTGCCAGCAGTTCACAGAGTGGATATGAAAAACTGTTTTTT. Its translation is CASSSQSGYEKLFF.

The chain joins TRBV5-4 to TRBJ1-2; possibly TRBD1 for D (5 bases). CDR3 length equals 15 residues. V lost 4 bases, J lost 2 bases, and 15 bases lay in between. Germline V gene data show CDR1 as SGHNT and CDR2 as YYREEE (reference sequence). The CDR3 DNA reads as TGTGCCAGCAGCCCCCCTGGGCGGGGCAACTATGGCTACACCTTC. It is translated as CASSPPGRGNYGYTF.

The CDR3 region is CASSSIHRNTIYF. CDR3 nucleotide sequence: TGTGCCAGCAGTTCGATACACCGAAACACCATATATTTT. This chain links TRBV28 with TRBJ1-3, with no clear D. This CDR3 is 13 amino acids long. The germline V gene has CDR1 MDHEN and CDR2 SYDVKM. The ends were cut back, 4 bases at V and 5 bases at J, with 9 bases in the middle.

This chain connects TRBV6-1 to TRBJ1-4, with D hard to call. There are 15 residues in the CDR3. CDR1 and CDR2 (germline): MNHNS, SASEGT. Trimming took off 6 bases at V and 7 bases at J, with 18 bases between the two ends. The CDR3 region is CASREGGGFGEKLFF. In nucleotides, the CDR3 is TGTGCCAGCAGGGAGGGCGGTGGTTTTGGTGAAAAACTGTTTTTT.

This clone was detected only a few times. A junction end diverges from the germline sequence, so it may reflect a read error. The V and J genes are TRBV7-2 and TRBJ1-1; 12 positions match TRBD1. The CDR3 is 11 residues long. Germline CDR1 and CDR2: SGHTA and FQGNSA. The CDR3 region is CASSLGQGAAF. The CDR3 DNA reads as TGTGCCAGCAGCTTGGGACAGGGGGCCGCATTT.

A note on this clone: This CDR3 is missing its conserved last phenylalanine or tryptophan, likely due to a read error. It is unclear where the CDR3 begins or ends on the DNA, so no DNA is shown, and the CDR3 is as TCRdb lists it. The chain employs TRBV19 and TRBJ1-4; TRBD1 is the table's D call and was not checked against the DNA. Germline V CDR1 and CDR2: LNHDA, SQIVND (reference sequence). The CDR3 spans 10 amino acids, including both terminal residues. CDR3 amino acids: CASSRTGELL.

This clone was counted between two and nine times. V is TRBV4-3 and J is TRBJ2-7; 7 bases map to TRBD2. The germline V gene encodes CDR1 LGHNA and CDR2 YSLEER. The CDR3 has 15 amino acids. The trim removed 0 bases at V and 3 bases at J, leaving 5 bases unmatched. CDR3 residues: CASSQESGTHYEQYF. CDR3 nucleotides: TGCGCCAGCAGCCAAGAAAGCGGGACCCACTACGAGCAGTACTTC.

This clone appeared a single time. CDR3 sequence (DNA): TGCGCCAGCAGCTTTGGATCTTTGGGCGGGGCCAACGTCCTGACTTTC. This codes for CASSFGSLGGANVLTF. The chain couples TRBV5-1 to TRBJ2-6; D ambiguous. Looked up from germline, CDR1 is SGHRS and CDR2 is YFSETQ. The V and J ends lost 2 bases and 4 bases respectively, with 13 bases between them. The CDR3 totals 16 residues.

This chain connects TRBV7-8 to TRBJ1-5; no firm D call. The CDR3 runs to 13 residues. Germline V gene data show CDR1 as SGHVS and CDR2 as FQNEAQ. V was pared by 2 bases and J by 4 bases, with 6 bases between. In nucleotides, the CDR3 is TGTGCCAGCAGCTTACTCCTAAATCAGCCCCAGCATTTT. The encoded protein is CASSLLLNQPQHF.

Only a few counts were recorded for this clone. This chain links TRBV27 with TRBJ2-2; D is unclear. V lost 8 bases and J 13 bases, leaving 8 bases between the germline ends. The CDR3 covers 9 residues. Germline V gene lookup returns CDR1 MNHEY and CDR2 SMNVEV (reference sequence). Here the CDR3 reads CASPPGLFF. CDR3 DNA: TGTGCCAGCCCCCCAGGGCTGTTTTTT.

The gene calls are TRBV11-2 and TRBJ2-1; unclear D gene. The CDR3 runs to 13 residues. Trimming shortened V by 1 base and J by 4 bases, and 5 bases separated the two germline ends. Per germline, CDR1 SGHAT and CDR2 FQNNGV. CDR3 coding DNA: TGTGCCAGCAGCTTAGCTAATTACAATGAGCAGTTCTTC. The encoded protein is CASSLANYNEQFF.

The gene calls are TRBV7-2 and TRBJ1-2, with 7 bases lining up with TRBD1. V lost 4 bases and J lost 5; bases outside the gene matches: 7. The CDR3 extends over 14 amino acids. Germline values: CDR1 SGHTA, CDR2 FQGNSA. CDR3 in amino acids: CASSSRQGVYGYTF. The CDR3 DNA is TGTGCCAGCAGCTCTCGACAGGGAGTTTATGGCTACACCTTC.

A remark on this clone: This sample also contains other DNA sequences that code for the same CDR3. This rearrangement joins TRBV18 to TRBJ1-5; 8 bases map to TRBD1. Germline trimming cut 4 bases from V and 4 bases from J; bases unmatched to any gene: 12. Germline CDR1 reads KGHSH; CDR2 reads LQKENI. The CDR3 sequence is 17 residues long. In DNA, the CDR3 is TGTGCCAGCTCACGGGGACAGGTCGAGGGGGGAAATCAGCCCCAGCATTTT. It codes for CASSRGQVEGGNQPQHF.

The chain joins TRBV10-3 to TRBJ1-1; tentatively, D is TRBD1 (6 bases). V was cut by 6 bases and J by 1 base, with 12 bases left in between. There are 14 residues in the CDR3. The germline V gene has CDR1 ENHRY and CDR2 SYGVKD. The CDR3: CAISEQGKNTEAFF. CDR3 DNA: TGTGCCATCAGCGAACAGGGTAAGAACACTGAAGCTTTCTTT.

The chain joins TRBV27 to TRBJ2-5; 8 bases map to TRBD1. TRBJ2-7 matches the DNA end more closely, so the J call is doubtful. The length of the CDR3 is 13 residues. Germline V gene lookup returns CDR1 MNHEY and CDR2 SMNVEV (reference sequence). The CDR3 bases are TGTGCCAGCAGGGATCGACAGGGGTACGAGCAGTACTTC. It is translated as CASRDRQGYEQYF.

This clone has just one count. The V call is TRBV5-4, the J call TRBJ2-2; 13 nucleotides match TRBD2. V gave up 4 bases and J gave up 5 bases; unmatched junction bases: 8. The CDR3 is 17 amino acids. Germline V gene lookup returns CDR1 SGHNT and CDR2 YYREEE (reference sequence). Here the CDR3 reads CASSLGLAGVYTGELFF. CDR3 DNA sequence: TGTGCCAGCAGCCTAGGACTAGCGGGGGTCTATACCGGGGAGCTGTTTTTT.

This clone came up a few times. This rearrangement joins TRBV29-1 to TRBJ2-7; weak D call: TRBD2 (5 bases). Per germline, CDR1 SQVTM and CDR2 ANQGSEA. The CDR3 has 15 amino acids. V lost 3 bases, J lost 0 bases, and 15 bases lay in between. The CDR3 coding sequence is TGCAGCGTTGACGAGGGCAGGTCCAGCTCCTACGAGCAGTACTTC. This encodes CSVDEGRSSSYEQYF.

The V call is TRBV11-2, the J call TRBJ1-2; perhaps TRBD1 as D (6 bases). In germline, CDR1 is SGHAT, CDR2 FQNNGV. Trimming removed 3 bases at V and 3 bases at J, with 14 bases between. The CDR3 length is 15 residues. The CDR3 loop is CASSLVSGGYYGYTF. In DNA form, the CDR3 reads TGTGCCAGCAGCTTGGTATCGGGGGGCTACTATGGCTACACCTTC.

The chain joins TRBV5-1 to TRBJ1-4; no clear D gene. Germline CDR1 and CDR2: SGHRS and YFSETQ. The V gene lost 4 bases and the J gene lost 0 bases, with 10 bases spanning the gap. This CDR3 has 15 amino acids. The CDR3 is CASSLLGSTNEKLFF. For the CDR3, the DNA is TGCGCCAGCAGCCTGCTAGGATCAACTAATGAAAAACTGTTTTTT. The full variable domain, rest sourced from reference TRBV5-1 and TRBJ1-4, is KAGVTQTPRYLIKTRGQQVTLSCSPISGHRSVSWYQQTPGQGLQFLFEYFSETQRNKGNFPGRFSGRQFSNSRSEMNVSTLELGDSALYLCASSLLGSTNEKLFFGSGTQLSVL.